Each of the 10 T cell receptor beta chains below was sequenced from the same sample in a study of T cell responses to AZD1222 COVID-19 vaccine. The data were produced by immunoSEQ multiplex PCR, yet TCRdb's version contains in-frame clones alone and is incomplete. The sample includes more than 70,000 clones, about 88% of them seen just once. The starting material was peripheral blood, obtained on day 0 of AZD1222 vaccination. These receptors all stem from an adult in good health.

The CDR3 nucleotides read TGTGCCATCAGTGAGTCCCGACCCCAGGGACTAGCTAACGAGCAGTACTTC. Translation gives CAISESRPQGLANEQYF. The chain is built from TRBV10-3 and TRBJ2-7, with TRBD2 matching 9 bases. V trimming: 0 bases; J trimming: 5 bases; junction bases outside the gene matches: 11. The germline V gene has CDR1 ENHRY and CDR2 SYGVKD. CDR3 length: 17 amino acids.

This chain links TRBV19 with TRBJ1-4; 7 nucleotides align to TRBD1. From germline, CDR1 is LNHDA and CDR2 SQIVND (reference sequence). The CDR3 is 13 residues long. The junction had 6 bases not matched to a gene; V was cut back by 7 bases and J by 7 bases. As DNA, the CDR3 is TGTGCCAGTATTCGACAGGGCGGTGAAAAACTGTTTTTT. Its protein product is CASIRQGGEKLFF. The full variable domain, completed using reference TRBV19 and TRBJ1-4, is DGGITQSPKYLFRKEGQNVTLSCEQNLNHDAMYWYRQDPGQGLRLIYYSQIVNDFQKGDIAEGYSVSREKKESFPLTVTSAQKNPTAFYLCASIRQGGEKLFFGSGTQLSVL.

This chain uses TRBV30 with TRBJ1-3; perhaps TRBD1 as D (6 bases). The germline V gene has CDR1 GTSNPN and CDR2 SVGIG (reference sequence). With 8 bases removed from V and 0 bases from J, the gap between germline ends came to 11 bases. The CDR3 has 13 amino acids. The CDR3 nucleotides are TGTGCCATGGGGGCAGCCTCTGGAAACACCATATATTTT. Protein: CAMGAASGNTIYF.

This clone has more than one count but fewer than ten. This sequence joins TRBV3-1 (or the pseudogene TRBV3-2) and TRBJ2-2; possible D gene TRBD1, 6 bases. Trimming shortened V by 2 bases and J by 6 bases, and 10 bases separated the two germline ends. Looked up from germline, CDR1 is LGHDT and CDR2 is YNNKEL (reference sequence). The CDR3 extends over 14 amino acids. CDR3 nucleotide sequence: TGTGCCAGCAGCCAAATGGGACAATCCGGGGAGCTGTTTTTT. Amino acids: CASSQMGQSGELFF.

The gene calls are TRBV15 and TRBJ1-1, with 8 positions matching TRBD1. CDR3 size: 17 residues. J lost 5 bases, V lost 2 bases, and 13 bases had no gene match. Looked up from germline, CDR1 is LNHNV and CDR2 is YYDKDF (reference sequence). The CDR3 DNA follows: TGTGCCACCAGCAGACTTAGGCAGGGGGCTTATCGAACTGAAGCTTTCTTT. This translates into CATSRLRQGAYRTEAFF. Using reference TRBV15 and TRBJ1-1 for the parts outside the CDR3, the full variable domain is DAMVIQNPRYQVTQFGKPVTLSCSQTLNHNVMYWYQQKSSQAPKLLFHYYDKDFNNEADTPDNFQSRRPNTSFCFLDIRSPGLGDTAMYLCATSRLRQGAYRTEAFFGQGTRLTVV.

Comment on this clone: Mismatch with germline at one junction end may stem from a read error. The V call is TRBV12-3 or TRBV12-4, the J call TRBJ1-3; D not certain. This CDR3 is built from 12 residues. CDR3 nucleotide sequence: TGTGCCAGCAGTTTAGGTTCCTTTGGTGGTTACTTT. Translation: CASSLGSFGGYF.

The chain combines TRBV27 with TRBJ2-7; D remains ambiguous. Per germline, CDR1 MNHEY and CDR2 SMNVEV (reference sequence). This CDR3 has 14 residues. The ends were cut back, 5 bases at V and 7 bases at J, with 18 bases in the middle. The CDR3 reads CASSAPALPREQYF. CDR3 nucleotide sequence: TGTGCCAGCAGTGCGCCAGCCCTTCCCCGGGAGCAGTACTTC.

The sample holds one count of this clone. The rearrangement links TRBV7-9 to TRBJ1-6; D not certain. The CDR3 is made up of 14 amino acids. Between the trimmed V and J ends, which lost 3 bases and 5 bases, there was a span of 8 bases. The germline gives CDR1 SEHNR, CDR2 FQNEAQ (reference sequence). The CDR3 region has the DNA TGTGCCAGCAGCTTTGGCCTAAATAATTCACCCCTCCACTTT. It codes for CASSFGLNNSPLHF.

The CDR3: CASSALQGGYGYTF. CDR3 bases: TGTGCCAGCAGCGCCCTACAGGGAGGGTATGGCTACACCTTC. The chain links TRBV11-1 to TRBJ1-2, with D possibly matching TRBD1 (6 bases). CDR3 length equals 14 residues. Germline V lookup: CDR1 SGHAT, CDR2 FQDESV (reference sequence). V shed 5 bases and J shed 5 bases, with 15 bases lying between them.

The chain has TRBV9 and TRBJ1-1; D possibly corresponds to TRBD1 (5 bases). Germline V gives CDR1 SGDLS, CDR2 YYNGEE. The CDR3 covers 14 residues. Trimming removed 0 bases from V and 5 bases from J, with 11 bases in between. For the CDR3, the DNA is TGTGCCAGCAGCGTAGGGGGCGAGGAAACTGAAGCTTTCTTT. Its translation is CASSVGGEETEAFF.